Reported below is one TCR beta chain. Libraries were prepared by immunoSEQ multiplex PCR; TCRdb keeps only in-frame clonotypes and omits some of them. Of approximately 150,000 clones in the sample, 90% to 95% are singletons; the top ten hold around 1.5%. The germline V and J ends were trimmed by 4 bases and 1 base, with 21 bases remaining between them. The CDR3 has 18 residues. Germline loops: CDR1 KGHDR, CDR2 SFDVKD. The sample originates from a study of control samples from healthy donors and cancer patients. The chain carries TRBV24-1 and TRBJ2-5; D is perhaps TRBD2 (6 bases). Material for sequencing was blood. This sequence originates from a woman under 30 in good health. The CDR3 spells CATSESGEFGGLQETQYF. The CDR3 DNA follows: TGTGCCACCAGTGAGTCGGGAGAGTTCGGGGGTCTCCAAGAGACCCAGTACTTC.